These T cell receptor beta chains were read from a single sample in a study of radiotherapy plus CTLA-4 blockade in lung cancer. Only in-frame clones appear in the TCRdb table, and some are missing; sequencing was by immunoSEQ multiplex PCR. The table shows about 77,000 clones, with roughly 80% occurring only once. The source material was peripheral blood, sampled from a patient treated with radiotherapy plus ipilimumab. These receptors were taken from a human donor with non-small cell lung cancer whose response to radiotherapy plus ipilimumab could not be evaluated. Each CDR3 is given with its conserved first and last residue. The order of the fields is D gene, J gene, V gene, clone size, CDR3 protein, CDR3 DNA. A D gene is named only where the DNA matches it firmly. Only part of the rows carry a size: once, few, many, or a class if the clone is expanded.

. | TRBJ2-5 | TRBV5-6 | once | CASSFLYRIQETQYF | TGTGCCAGCAGCTTTCTTTACAGGATCCAAGAGACCCAGTACTTC
. | TRBJ1-1 | TRBV25-1 | . | CASSGGDVPEAFF | TGTGCCAGCAGTGGGGGGGACGTCCCTGAAGCTTTCTTT
. | TRBJ2-7 | TRBV12-5 | . | CASGLEQGTPYF | TGTGCTAGTGGTTTGGAACAGGGGACTCCGTACTTC
TRBD1 | TRBJ1-1 | TRBV2 | . | CASTGQGGTEAFF | TGTGCCAGCACCGGACAGGGAGGGACTGAAGCTTTCTTT
. | TRBJ1-5 | TRBV4-3 | . | CASSQGGNGNQPQHF | TGCGCCAGCAGCCAAGGAGGGAACGGCAATCAGCCCCAGCATTTT
TRBD2 | TRBJ2-1 | TRBV11-3 | few | CASSLDGTIKKSSYNEQFF | TGTGCCAGCAGCTTAGACGGGACTATCAAAAAGAGCTCCTACAATGAGCAGTTCTTC
. | TRBJ2-2 | TRBV30 | . | CAWRGGAVF | TGTGCCTGGAGGGGGGGAGCTGTTTTT
TRBD2 | TRBJ2-1 | TRBV13 | . | CASSLTVAGPPVEQFF | TGTGCCAGCAGCTTAACAGTAGCGGGGCCCCCGGTTGAGCAGTTCTTC
TRBD1 | TRBJ1-3 | TRBV7-8 | few | CASSTGTVGNTIYF | TGTGCCAGCAGCACGGGGACAGTTGGAAACACCATATATTTT
TRBD1 | TRBJ1-2 | TRBV15 | medium-sized | CATSREGQGYGYTF | TGTGCCACCAGCAGAGAGGGACAGGGGTATGGCTACACCTTC
. | TRBJ2-7 | TRBV10-2 | once | CASRPAAVSGYEQYF | TGCGCCAGCAGACCGGCGGCAGTATCGGGATACGAGCAGTACTTC
TRBD1 | TRBJ1-2 | TRBV7-9 | . | CASSNGQVYGYTF | TGTGCCAGCAGCAACGGACAGGTCTATGGCTACACCTTC
. | TRBJ1-1 | TRBV18 | . | CASSPLQGSSNTEAFF | TGTGCCAGCTCACCCTTACAGGGCAGCTCGAACACTGAAGCTTTCTTT
TRBD1 | TRBJ1-3 | TRBV7-2 | . | CASSLQGAGNTIYF | TGTGCCAGCAGCCTTCAGGGGGCTGGAAACACCATATATTTT
TRBD2 | TRBJ2-3 | TRBV13 | . | CASSPGLAGNTDTQYF | TGTGCCAGCAGCCCGGGACTAGCGGGGAACACAGATACGCAGTATTTT
TRBD2 | TRBJ2-7 | TRBV10-3 | . | CAISAITSGGYEQYF | TGTGCCATCAGTGCCATTACTAGCGGAGGCTACGAGCAGTACTTC
TRBD1 | TRBJ2-1 | TRBV7-3 | . | CASSLRVPGQGTNEQFF | TGTGCCAGCAGCTTACGCGTCCCGGGACAGGGTACCAATGAGCAGTTCTTC
. | TRBJ1-5 | TRBV27 | . | CASSLSGAKGNQPQHF | TGTGCCAGCAGTTTATCGGGGGCGAAAGGCAATCAGCCCCAGCATTTT
TRBD1 | TRBJ2-7 | TRBV5-1 | . | CASSLSGTALYF | TGCGCCAGCAGCTTGTCTGGGACAGCTTTATACTTC
. | TRBJ2-5 | TRBV6-5 | . | CASSYVEQETQYF | TGTGCCAGCAGTTACGTGGAGCAAGAGACCCAGTACTTC
TRBD1 | TRBJ1-2 | TRBV4-1 | . | CASSQVGTGRDYGYTF | TGCGCCAGCAGCCAAGTAGGGACAGGGAGGGACTATGGCTACACCTTC
TRBD2 | TRBJ2-1 | TRBV19 | . | CASSIDRGGYNEQFF | TGTGCCAGTAGTATAGATCGGGGGGGCTACAATGAGCAGTTCTTC
TRBD1 | TRBJ2-5 | TRBV29-1 | . | CSVVTGGGETQYF | TGCAGCGTTGTAACAGGGGGAGGTGAGACCCAGTACTTC
TRBD1 | TRBJ1-1 | TRBV29-1 | . | CSVGQGVEGTEAFF | TGCAGCGTCGGACAGGGGGTTGAGGGCACTGAAGCTTTCTTT
. | TRBJ2-5 | TRBV7-9 | . | CASSLELQETQYF | TGTGCCAGCAGCTTAGAACTTCAAGAGACCCAGTACTTC
TRBD1 | TRBJ2-2 | TRBV27 | . | CASSLFGQGMSGELFF | TGTGCCAGCAGTTTATTCGGACAGGGGATGTCCGGGGAGCTGTTTTTT
TRBD1 | TRBJ2-7 | TRBV6-1 | . | CASSNTGTAYEQYF | TGTGCCAGCAGTAACACCGGGACAGCCTACGAGCAGTACTTC
TRBD2 | TRBJ2-7 | TRBV11-2 | . | CASSPSSGVNEQYF | TGTGCCAGCAGCCCTAGTAGCGGGGTAAACGAGCAGTACTTC
TRBD2 | TRBJ2-7 | TRBV13 | once | CASSSKTSETYEQYF | TGTGCCAGCAGCTCGAAGACTAGCGAAACCTACGAGCAGTACTTC
. | TRBJ2-1 | TRBV18 | . | CASSPGVGGPNEQFF | TGTGCCAGCTCACCGGGGGTCGGGGGGCCTAATGAGCAGTTCTTC
TRBD1 | TRBJ2-6 | TRBV28 | . | CASRQRDRGLIYSGANVLTF | TGTGCCAGCAGACAGAGGGACAGGGGGTTAATTTATTCTGGGGCCAACGTCCTGACTTTC
TRBD1 | TRBJ2-7 | TRBV19 | . | CASSKGQNYEQYF | TGTGCCAGTAGTAAGGGACAGAACTACGAGCAGTACTTC
TRBD2 | TRBJ2-2 | TRBV13 | . | CASSSISMREEGTGELFF | TGTGCCAGCAGCTCAATCAGTATGCGGGAGGAAGGCACCGGGGAGCTGTTTTTT
TRBD1 | TRBJ2-7 | TRBV5-1 | . | CASSLRDSHYEQYF | TGCGCCAGCAGCCTCCGGGACAGTCACTACGAGCAGTACTTC
. | TRBJ2-3 | TRBV21-1 | few | CASSKEARGGDTQYF | TGTGCCAGCAGCAAAGAGGCGCGGGGGGGGGATACGCAGTATTTT
. | TRBJ2-3 | TRBV6-5 | . | CASSYTGPDTQYF | TGTGCCAGCAGTTATACAGGGCCAGATACGCAGTATTTT
. | TRBJ1-2 | TRBV21-1 | few | CASSKDRSGRSNF | TGTGCCAGCAGCAAAGATCGCTCAGGCCGATCCAACTTC
TRBD1 | TRBJ2-2 | TRBV30 | . | CAWETGKGTGELFF | TGTGCCTGGGAGACAGGGAAAGGGACCGGGGAGCTGTTTTTT
. | TRBJ2-2 | TRBV9 | . | CASSAGHANTGELFF | TGTGCCAGCAGCGCCGGACATGCGAACACCGGGGAGCTGTTTTTT
. | TRBJ2-1 | TRBV7-2 | few | CASTLLTDSHPNEQFF | TGTGCCAGCACCCTGTTGACGGACAGCCACCCCAATGAGCAGTTCTTC
. | TRBJ2-1 | TRBV9 | . | CASSVTGGTYNEQFF | TGTGCCAGCAGCGTGACGGGGGGCACCTACAATGAGCAGTTCTTC
TRBD2 | TRBJ2-5 | TRBV5-1 | . | CASSHGLAGRYF | TGCGCCAGCAGCCACGGACTAGCGGGACGGTACTTC
TRBD2 | TRBJ2-1 | TRBV28 | . | CASSLPLGGGRAPEQFF | TGTGCCAGCAGTTTGCCCCTCGGCGGCGGGAGGGCCCCTGAGCAGTTCTTC
TRBD2 | TRBJ2-1 | TRBV29-1 | . | CSVERGPQYNEQFF | TGCAGCGTGGAGCGGGGGCCCCAATACAATGAGCAGTTCTTC
. | TRBJ1-5 | TRBV10-3 | few | CAISESEEVRQPQHF | TGTGCCATCAGTGAGTCGGAGGAAGTTAGACAGCCCCAGCATTTT
TRBD2 | TRBJ2-1 | TRBV11-3 | . | CASSLALLAGLNNEQFF | TGTGCCAGCAGCTTAGCTCTCCTAGCGGGACTCAACAATGAGCAGTTCTTC
TRBD1 | TRBJ1-1 | TRBV7-9 | few | CASSEGQGTEAFF | TGTGCCAGCAGCGAGGGACAGGGCACTGAAGCTTTCTTT
TRBD2 | TRBJ2-1 | TRBV19 | . | CASANSWTSGGLWVGEQFF | TGTGCCAGCGCTAATAGCTGGACTAGCGGGGGCCTGTGGGTGGGTGAGCAGTTCTTC
TRBD1 | TRBJ2-7 | TRBV7-2 | . | CASSSDATGGAREQYF | TGTGCCAGCAGCTCGGACGCAACAGGGGGCGCGCGGGAGCAGTACTTC
TRBD2 | TRBJ2-3 | TRBV25-1 | . | CASSEGAKLAGSTDTQYF | TGTGCCAGCAGTGAAGGGGCTAAGCTAGCGGGGTCTACAGATACGCAGTATTTT
TRBD1 | TRBJ1-1 | TRBV7-3 | . | CASSLSGGNTEAFF | TGTGCCAGCAGCCTCTCAGGGGGGAACACTGAAGCCTTCTTT
. | TRBJ2-1 | TRBV5-4 | . | CASSLDFFNEQFF | TGTGCCAGCAGCTTGGATTTCTTCAATGAGCAGTTCTTC
. | TRBJ1-1 | TRBV6-5 | . | CASSALRNTEAFF | TGTGCCAGCAGCGCGCTAAGGAACACTGAAGCTTTCTTT
TRBD1 | TRBJ1-1 | TRBV5-4 | few | CASSPRGAMTEAFF | TGTGCCAGCAGCCCCAGGGGGGCTATGACTGAAGCTTTCTTT
TRBD2 | TRBJ2-1 | TRBV6-5 | . | CASSNLGGPSGYEQFF | TGTGCCAGCAGTAACTTGGGAGGGCCCTCTGGGTATGAGCAGTTCTTC
TRBD1 | TRBJ1-4 | TRBV4-3 | . | CASSQGGQAGEKLFF | TGCGCCAGCAGCCAAGGGGGACAGGCGGGTGAAAAACTGTTTTTT
. | TRBJ1-1 | TRBV13 | few | CASSPRTVNTEAFF | TGTGCCAGCAGCCCGAGGACAGTGAACACTGAAGCTTTCTTT
TRBD2 | TRBJ2-7 | TRBV15 | once | CATSRLAGEGYEQYF | TGTGCCACCAGCAGACTAGCGGGAGAGGGGTACGAGCAGTACTTC
. | TRBJ1-2 | TRBV19 | . | CASTDVRAGLVSYTF | TGTGCCAGTACCGACGTTAGGGCGGGCCTGGTTAGCTACACCTTC
. | TRBJ1-2 | TRBV6-6 | . | CASSYTGVGAYGYTF | TGTGCCAGCAGTTACACGGGTGTTGGGGCCTATGGCTACACCTTC